This record looks at one T cell receptor beta chain sequence and its context. Its antigen remains unidentified. Trimming shortened V by 3 bases and J by 4 bases, and 9 bases separated the two germline ends. Germline V gene data show CDR1 as MNHNS and CDR2 as SASEGT. There are 13 residues in the CDR3. This entry belongs to a study of long-term antiretroviral therapy in people with HIV. Whole-study results and caveats: Among HIV repertoires, CDR3 length ranges were narrower than those of controls. Subsequent to ART, diversity was augmented yet persisted below that of transplant donor controls.

Only United States sites treated participants with HIV. Version v3.0 of the immunoSEQ assay ran at survey level. Data came from immunoSEQ multiplex PCR; TCRdb stores just in-frame clones and leaves some out. There are around 25,000 clones in the sample; over 80% occur only once, and about 8.7% lies in the top ten. Sequenced here: unsorted PBMCs, sampled 1.8 years before starting antiretroviral therapy. This clonotype was obtained from a man over 45 with HIV. The chain links TRBV6-1 to TRBJ1-2; the D is unclear. The CDR3 reads CASSDAPSYGYTF. As DNA, the CDR3 is TGTGCCAGCAGTGACGCCCCTAGCTATGGCTACACCTTC.